This record concerns one TCR beta chain sequence. The antigen is undetermined. V lost 1 base, J lost 4 bases, and 10 bases lay in between. CDR1 is SSHAT, CDR2 FNYEAQ, per germline (reference sequence). This CDR3 contains 14 residues. Genomic DNA provided the template from which TCR beta VDJ and CDR3 profiles were obtained. TCRdb re-called the reads through MiXCR, storing one row per CDR3 protein. The sample gives more than 70,000 distinct CDR3 sequences, 70% of which show up once; roughly 80% is in the top ten. The sample belongs to a study of CD8+CD57+ T cells in acquired aplastic anemia. Notes on the study in general: Patients and controls turned out to have 25 to 30 CD8+ CDR3 sequences in common.

Patients selected for sequencing had displayed CD8+CD57+ cell expansion by flow cytometry. The chain links TRBV7-7 to TRBJ2-5; TRBD2 is a possible D gene (6 bases). The sequencing sample was made of sorted CD4+, CD8+, or CD8+CD57+ T cells (not recorded which) from PBMCs. The sequence was obtained from a human donor with aplastic anemia. The CDR3 reads CASSLGVGGETQYF. The CDR3, as DNA: TGTGCCAGCAGCTTAGGGGTCGGGGGAGAGACCCAGTACTTC.